The 27 T cell receptor beta chains presented below share a single source sample, sequenced in a study of T cells after yellow fever vaccination. Each CDR3 protein is one row after TCRdb ran MiXCR on the 5' RACE reads. The table has over 300,000 distinct CDR3 sequences, roughly 3.9% seen once. The sequenced sample was PBMCs, obtained 5 days after the yellow fever booster vaccination. The receptors derive from a man aged 18 to 30 who received the YFV17D yellow fever vaccine.

In its sample, this clonotype was seen a few times. The junction and the germline gene differ at one end; a read error may be behind it. The chain has TRBV5-4 and TRBJ1-1, with TRBD1 matching 9 bases. The CDR3 contains 14 residues. CDR1 and CDR2 (germline): SGHNT, YYREEE (reference sequence). CDR3 coding DNA: TGTGCCAGCAGCGTGGGGACAGGGAACCCTGAAGCTTTCTTT. Translating it yields CASSVGTGNPEAFF.

The genes are TRBV5-1 and TRBJ2-1; either TRBD1 or TRBD2 may fit D (5 bases each). The CDR3 consists of 10 residues. V gave up 5 bases and J gave up 14 bases, with 11 bases separating them. Germline assignment: CDR1 SGHRS and CDR2 YFSETQ. The chain's CDR3 is CASRGERKFF. DNA of the CDR3: TGCGCCAGCAGGGGGGAGAGGAAGTTCTTC. Looking up the rest from reference TRBV5-1 and TRBJ2-1 gives the full variable domain: KAGVTQTPRYLIKTRGQQVTLSCSPISGHRSVSWYQQTPGQGLQFLFEYFSETQRNKGNFPGRFSGRQFSNSRSEMNVSTLELGDSALYLCASRGERKFFGPGTRLTVL.

The chain recombines TRBV5-1 with TRBJ1-5; D may be TRBD1 (6 bases). Germline V gene sequence: CDR1 SGHRS, CDR2 YFSETQ. Between the trimmed V and J ends, which lost 2 bases and 6 bases, there was a span of 12 bases. The CDR3 is 14 amino acids. The CDR3 coding sequence is TGCGCCAGCAGCTTCCGGGGGGGCACTCAGCCCCAGCATTTT. Its translation: CASSFRGGTQPQHF.

This clonotype showed up just a few times. The CDR3 sequence is CASSQEWQGADNSPLHF. CDR3 DNA sequence: TGTGCCAGCAGCCAAGAATGGCAGGGGGCGGATAATTCACCCCTCCACTTT. This chain joins TRBV4-2 and TRBJ1-6; 8 bases map to TRBD1. With 0 bases clipped from V and 5 bases from J, the junction kept 6 bases outside the gene matches. Germline loops: CDR1 LGHNA, CDR2 YNFKEQ. The CDR3 runs to 17 residues.

This clonotype was picked up a small number of times. V and J are TRBV11-3 and TRBJ2-1, with D possibly being TRBD2 (7 bases). V was cut by 5 bases and J by 0 bases, with 17 bases left in between. Germline values: CDR1 SGHNT, CDR2 YENEEA. The CDR3 is 17 residues long. The CDR3 loop is CASSLNFRGASYNEQFF. The CDR3 DNA reads TGTGCCAGCAGCCTGAACTTCCGGGGGGCCTCCTACAATGAGCAGTTCTTC.

The rearrangement uses TRBV12-3 or TRBV12-4 and TRBJ1-2; maybe TRBD1 (5 bases). CDR3 size: 14 residues. Trimming removed 8 bases from V and 4 bases from J, with 17 bases in between. The CDR3 DNA sequence: TGTGCCAGCGCGCCAAGATCAAGGGGCTATGGCTACACCTTC. Amino acid sequence: CASAPRSRGYGYTF.

The gene calls are TRBV20-1 and TRBJ2-3, with 9 bases fitting TRBD1. The V gene's germline CDR1 is DFQATT and CDR2 SNEGSKA (reference sequence). The CDR3 extends over 16 amino acids. V was pared by 3 bases and J by 0 bases, with 7 bases of the junction left unmatched. The CDR3 DNA is TGCAGTGCTAGCTACGGGACAGGGTACAGCACAGATACGCAGTATTTT. Residues: CSASYGTGYSTDTQYF.

The genes are TRBV7-2 and TRBJ2-5; D is unclear. This CDR3 spans 14 amino acids. Germline V CDR1 and CDR2: SGHTA, FQGNSA. V was pared by 7 bases and J by 7 bases, with 19 bases between. The CDR3 coding sequence is TGTGCCAGCACGATAGGCAGCCCGGGCCGGACCCAGTACTTC. This sequence encodes CASTIGSPGRTQYF.

The gene calls are TRBV5-5 and TRBJ1-4; weak D call: TRBD1 (6 bases). V was shortened by 3 bases and J by 6 bases, with 12 bases between the two germline ends. Germline CDR1 reads SGHKS; CDR2 reads YYEKEE (reference sequence). CDR3 length: 14 residues. The CDR3 loop is CASSSSDSYEKLFF. The DNA for the CDR3 is TGTGCCAGCAGCTCCTCGGACAGTTATGAAAAACTGTTTTTT.

Worth noting for this clonotype: Sequence at one end of the junction differs from germline and may be a read error. The chain joins TRBV20-1 to TRBJ2-1, with 9 positions matching TRBD1. The CDR3 is made up of 14 amino acids. Looked up from germline, CDR1 is DFQATT and CDR2 is SNEGSKA (reference sequence). CDR3 amino acids: CGASLGTGSNEQFF. In DNA, the CDR3 is TGCGGTGCTAGTCTCGGGACAGGGAGTAATGAGCAGTTCTTC.

V gene TRBV5-1 combines with J gene TRBJ2-2; 8 bases agree with TRBD2. The V segment lost 4 bases and the J segment 3 bases; nucleotides outside the gene matches: 8. CDR3 length equals 16 residues. Looked up from germline, CDR1 is SGHRS and CDR2 is YFSETQ. CDR3 protein: CASSATRGLDTGELFF. In nucleotides, the CDR3 is TGCGCCAGCAGCGCCACGAGGGGACTAGACACCGGGGAGCTGTTTTTT.

In this sample, this clonotype turned up many times. V gene TRBV5-6 combines with J gene TRBJ1-2; D gene ambiguous. Trimming pared 0 bases from V and 3 bases from J, leaving 6 bases between. The germline V gene encodes CDR1 SGHDT and CDR2 YYEEEE. The CDR3 consists of 13 residues. Here the CDR3 reads CASSLVGYYGYTF. CDR3 nucleotides: TGTGCCAGCAGCTTGGTGGGGTACTATGGCTACACCTTC.

This clonotype was found many times. The chain couples TRBV7-2 to TRBJ1-2; TRBD1 matches at 7 bases. V shed 8 bases, J shed 9 bases, and the junction held 18 bases outside the gene matches. CDR1 is SGHTA and CDR2 is FQGNSA in the germline V gene. The CDR3 consists of 15 residues. As DNA, the CDR3 is TGTGCCAGCGGGGAGACATGGGAGGGGGCAGGTAGCTACACCTTC. Its protein product is CASGETWEGAGSYTF. Filled out from reference TRBV7-2 and TRBJ1-2, the complete variable domain reads GAGVSQSPSNKVTEKGKDVELRCDPISGHTALYWYRQSLGQGLEFLIYFQGNSAPDKSGLPSDRFSAERTGGSVSTLTIQRTQQEDSAVYLCASGETWEGAGSYTFGSGTRLTVV.

A few counts support this clonotype. This chain connects TRBV7-3 to TRBJ1-1, with D possibly matching TRBD1 (6 bases). The length of the CDR3 is 14 residues. The ends were cut back, 4 bases at V and 9 bases at J, with 18 bases in the middle. The germline V gene encodes CDR1 SGHTA and CDR2 FQGTGA. The CDR3 loop reads CASSSSGGADKAFF. As DNA, the CDR3 is TGTGCCAGCAGCTCGTCTGGGGGGGCGGATAAAGCTTTCTTT.

The chain is built from TRBV7-2 and TRBJ2-5; D tentatively reads TRBD1 or TRBD2 (6 bases each). The CDR3 sequence is 12 residues long. Germline-derived CDR1 and CDR2 are SGHTA and FQGNSA. V gave up 11 bases and J gave up 5 bases, with 15 bases separating them. DNA of the CDR3: TGTGCCTCAGAGGGGGGATGGGAGACCCAGTACTTC. This gives the protein CASEGGWETQYF.

This clonotype has more than one count but fewer than ten. V and J are TRBV7-9 and TRBJ2-3; 12 bases line up with TRBD2. The CDR3 is 15 residues long. Germline-derived CDR1 and CDR2 are SEHNR and FQNEAQ (reference sequence). V lost 2 bases and J lost 5; bases outside the gene matches: 2. The CDR3: CASSLTSGGIDTQYF. The CDR3 bases are TGTGCCAGCAGCTTAACTAGCGGGGGGATAGATACGCAGTATTTT. The whole variable domain, remainder taken from reference TRBV7-9 and TRBJ2-3, is DTGVSQNPRHKITKRGQNVTFRCDPISEHNRLYWYRQTLGQGPEFLTYFQNEAQLEKSRLLSDRFSAERPKGSFSTLEIQRTEQGDSAMYLCASSLTSGGIDTQYFGPGTRLTVL.

The chain employs TRBV5-1 and TRBJ1-3, with 7 bases fitting TRBD1. V dropped 9 bases and J dropped 5; count of bases not matched to a gene: 8. The length of the CDR3 is 13 residues. Germline V gene sequence: CDR1 SGHRS, CDR2 YFSETQ. The CDR3 region has the DNA TGCGCCATCACAGGGGAAGGAAGAAACACCATATATTTT. Translating gives CAITGEGRNTIYF.

This clonotype was counted many times. The gene calls are TRBV15 and TRBJ1-2; 8 bases line up with TRBD1. This CDR3 has 15 residues. After removal of 5 bases from V and 5 bases from J, the junction contained 10 bases not matched to a gene. The germline CDR1 and CDR2 sequences are LNHNV and YYDKDF (reference sequence). Here the CDR3 reads CATSGFDRGDYGYTF. Here the CDR3 DNA reads TGTGCCACCAGCGGTTTCGACAGGGGAGATTATGGCTACACCTTC.

In its sample, this clonotype was seen many times. The J gene is TRBJ2-7, the V gene TRBV11-2, with TRBD1 matching over 9 bases. Germline V gene lookup returns CDR1 SGHAT and CDR2 FQNNGV. The trim removed 4 bases at V and 7 bases at J, leaving 8 bases unmatched. The CDR3 spans 14 residues. The CDR3 region has the DNA TGTGCCAGCAGCTCTCAACAGGGGGCCCGGGAGCAGTACGTC. Protein product: CASSSQQGAREQYV.

This clonotype appeared many times. This chain links TRBV9 with TRBJ2-7; tentatively, D is TRBD1 or TRBD2 (5 bases each). The germline CDR1 and CDR2 sequences are SGDLS and YYNGEE. Trimming pared 3 bases from V and 1 base from J, leaving 11 bases between. This CDR3 is built from 14 residues. Here the CDR3 reads CASSEGPESYEQYV. The CDR3 DNA is TGTGCCAGCAGCGAGGGACCGGAGTCCTACGAGCAGTACGTC.

In this sample, this clonotype turned up a few times. The chain is built from TRBV7-9 and TRBJ2-7; 7 bases line up with TRBD2. The CDR3 loop spans 18 amino acids. Germline loops: CDR1 SEHNR, CDR2 FQNEAQ (reference sequence). V lost 2 bases to trimming and J lost 3 bases; unmatched junction nucleotides: 16. CDR3 sequence (DNA): TGTGCCAGCAGCTTAAAGCCATCTCCGGGGCGGGGGTACTACGAGCAGTACGTC. Translated, it gives CASSLKPSPGRGYYEQYV.

This chain links TRBV3-2 with TRBJ2-4; the table's D call TRBD1 went unverified against the DNA. TRBV3-2 is assigned pseudogene status. The CDR3 has 18 amino acids. In nucleotides, the CDR3 is TGTGCCAGCAGCCATCCCTGGCAGGGGGCCGGAACCAAAAACATTCAGTACTTC. Its protein product is CASSHPWQGAGTKNIQYF.

In this sample, this clonotype turned up a few times. In nucleotides, the CDR3 is TGTGCCAGCAGCCAAGTTAGATCCGGGGACCTGGGGGGCGAGCAGTACTTC. Translating gives CASSQVRSGDLGGEQYF. The genes are TRBV4-2 and TRBJ2-7; perhaps TRBD2 as D (6 bases). The CDR3 spans 17 residues. Germline V lookup: CDR1 LGHNA, CDR2 YNFKEQ. Between the trimmed V and J ends, which lost 1 base and 6 bases, there was a span of 22 bases.

This clonotype was observed a handful of times. The V call is TRBV4-1, the J call TRBJ1-2; D might be TRBD1 (5 bases). In germline, CDR1 is MGHRA, CDR2 YSYEKL. V shed 1 base and J shed 7 bases, with 16 bases lying between them. The CDR3 contains 15 residues. CDR3: CASSQGGVFSGGYTF. Here the CDR3 DNA reads TGCGCCAGCAGCCAAGGAGGGGTATTCTCGGGTGGCTACACCTTC.

This clonotype was seen repeatedly, ten times or more. The chain has TRBV6-5 and TRBJ2-4, with D unclear. The germline V and J ends were trimmed by 5 bases and 8 bases, with 13 bases remaining between them. The CDR3 contains 13 residues. Germline V gene lookup returns CDR1 MNHEY and CDR2 SVGAGI. The DNA for the CDR3 is TGTGCCAGCAGTCCCGTCATCCGGGACATTCAGTACTTC. It specifies CASSPVIRDIQYF.

This clonotype was seen repeatedly, ten times or more. The chain couples TRBV20-1 to TRBJ1-1, with D maybe TRBD1 (6 bases). V dropped 6 bases and J dropped 3 bases, with 17 bases sitting between them. This CDR3 region has 14 residues. The germline gives CDR1 DFQATT, CDR2 SNEGSKA (reference sequence). The CDR3 coding sequence is TGCAGTGCGCGAATGGGGCACAGGGACACTGAAGCTTTCTTT. This sequence encodes CSARMGHRDTEAFF.

This rearrangement joins TRBV11-1 to TRBJ2-7, with D unclear. Germline-derived CDR1 and CDR2 are SGHAT and FQDESV (reference sequence). The V end was cut by 9 bases, the J end by 0 bases, with 9 bases between. The CDR3 has 12 residues. In nucleotides, the CDR3 is TGTGCCAGACGCCTGATCTCCTACGAGCAGTACGTC. Its translation is CARRLISYEQYV.